This passage covers 32 T cell receptor beta chains from one sample sequenced in a study of tumor-infiltrating lymphocytes in oesophageal squamous cell carcinoma. MiXCR, run by TCRdb on the PCR reads, gives a single entry per CDR3 protein. The sample holds approximately 12,000 distinct CDR3 sequences, around 50% seen once. Sequencing was done on a sample of normal esophageal tissue next to the tumor. The receptors derive from a male donor with esophageal squamous cell carcinoma.

The gene calls are TRBV12-3 or TRBV12-4 and TRBJ2-5, with D possibly being TRBD1 or TRBD2 (5 bases each). The V gene lost 5 bases and the J gene lost 11 bases, with 24 bases spanning the gap. There are 15 residues in the CDR3. As DNA, the CDR3 is TGTGCCAGCAGTAGGGGAGCTAGCTCCTACAATGAGCAGTACTTC. It specifies CASSRGASSYNEQYF.

By share of the sample, this clonotype is medium-sized (0.01 to 0.1%). The rearrangement joins TRBV11-1 to TRBJ2-7; the D is unclear. Per germline, CDR1 SGHAT and CDR2 FQDESV (reference sequence). The CDR3 length is 12 residues. The germline V and J ends were trimmed by 1 base and 5 bases, with 6 bases remaining between them. CDR3 in DNA: TGTGCCAGCAGCTTAGATTTCGACGAGCAGTACTTC. It encodes CASSLDFDEQYF. Together with reference TRBV11-1 and TRBJ2-7, the CDR3 gives the full variable domain: EAEVAQSPRYKITEKSQAVAFWCDPISGHATLYWYRQILGQGPELLVQFQDESVVDDSQLPKDRFSAERLKGVDSTLKIQPAELGDSAMYLCASSLDFDEQYFGPGTRLTVT.

The chain couples TRBV7-8 to TRBJ2-4; D not resolved. Near its end, the DNA agrees better with TRBJ2-7, so the J call may be wrong. CDR3 size: 13 residues. Per germline, CDR1 SGHVS and CDR2 FQNEAQ. The CDR3 DNA is TGTGCCAACTCCCCCACCTATTGCTACGAGCAGTACTTC. Translating it yields CANSPTYCYEQYF.

This clonotype was seen a few times. This chain links TRBV7-2 with TRBJ2-1, with unresolved D. Trimming took 8 bases from V and 9 from J, leaving 20 bases between them. Germline V gives CDR1 SGHTA, CDR2 FQGNSA. The CDR3 is 14 amino acids. The chain's CDR3 is CASAADLVVTEQFF. In DNA form, the CDR3 reads TGTGCCAGCGCCGCAGACCTCGTTGTTACTGAGCAGTTCTTC.

This clonotype was recorded a few times. A read error is possible here, since a much larger clone lies one base away. The chain joins TRBV6-1 to TRBJ2-7, with D possibly being TRBD2 (6 bases). CDR1 and CDR2 (germline): MNHNS, SASEGT. This CDR3 is built from 15 residues. CDR3 DNA sequence: TGTGCCAGCAGTCCAAACCGGGACTCCGGCTATGGCTACAACTTC. Its translation is CASSPNRDSGYGYNF.

The chain is built from TRBV11-2 and TRBJ2-4, with TRBD2 as a possible D gene (5 bases). The J call may be in error: the DNA end matches TRBJ2-7 better. CDR3 length: 15 amino acids. Germline CDR1 and CDR2: SGHAT and FQNNGV. The CDR3 sequence is CASSPARAPGYEQYF. CDR3 nucleotides: TGTGCCAGCAGCCCAGCGCGGGCCCCGGGCTACGAGCAGTACTTC.

This clonotype was counted many times. V usage is TRBV20-1 and J usage is TRBJ2-1; TRBD2 aligns across 10 bases. The CDR3 sequence is 15 residues long. The V segment lost 3 bases and the J segment 5 bases; nucleotides outside the gene matches: 7. The V gene's germline CDR1 is DFQATT and CDR2 SNEGSKA (reference sequence). CDR3 region: CSASRGLAGDNEQFF. CDR3 in DNA: TGCAGTGCTAGTCGTGGGCTAGCGGGGGACAATGAGCAGTTCTTC.

The DNA of the CDR3 is TGTGCCAGCAGCCTGGACAGGGACTCCTACGAGCAGTACTTC. Translating gives CASSLDRDSYEQYF. The rearrangement links TRBV7-3 to TRBJ2-1; 8 bases line up with TRBD1. Judging by the DNA end, TRBJ2-7 fits better; the J call may be wrong. This CDR3 region has 14 residues. The V gene's germline CDR1 is SGHTA and CDR2 FQGTGA.

The chain carries TRBV7-6 and TRBJ2-5, with 13 bases matching TRBD2. The J call may be in error: the DNA end matches TRBJ2-7 better. Germline V gives CDR1 SGHVS, CDR2 FNYEAQ. The CDR3 is 17 residues long. CDR3 sequence: CASSSGLAGEVGYEQYF. The CDR3 DNA reads as TGTGCCAGCAGCTCCGGACTAGCGGGAGAAGTGGGGTACGAGCAGTACTTC.

CDR3 amino acids: CASSEISGGAKEQFF. In nucleotides, the CDR3 is TGTGCCAGCAGTGAAATTAGCGGGGGGGCAAAGGAGCAGTTCTTC. The chain has TRBV6-2 or TRBV6-3 and TRBJ2-3; the match to TRBD2 covers 11 bases. The J call is in doubt because the DNA end fits TRBJ2-1 better. CDR3 size: 15 residues. Per germline, CDR1 MNHEY and CDR2 SVGEGT.

The J gene is TRBJ2-2, the V gene TRBV6-6, with 10 bases fitting TRBD1. The V gene end was trimmed by 5 bases and the J gene end by 5 bases; junction bases not matched to a gene: 5. This CDR3 is built from 15 residues. From germline, CDR1 is MNHNY and CDR2 SVGAGI (reference sequence). CDR3 region: CASSHDRGRTGELFF. CDR3 in DNA: TGTGCCAGCAGTCACGACAGGGGGCGGACCGGGGAGCTGTTTTTT.

Details on this clonotype: Given the absence of the conserved phenylalanine or tryptophan at the CDR3 end, a read error is likely. The DNA is left out, because the CDR3 cannot be placed on it with certainty; the CDR3 is given as TCRdb lists it. The chain carries TRBV7-3 and TRBJ2-6; the table calls TRBD2, which could not be checked here. Germline loops: CDR1 SGHTA, CDR2 FQGTGA. Inclusive of both ends, the CDR3 amounts to 18 amino acids. The CDR3 loop reads CASSPGDVRPYDEQFFGA.

This chain uses TRBV6-1 with TRBJ2-1, with a possible D match to TRBD2 (7 bases). TRBJ2-7 explains the end of the DNA better; the J call may be wrong. The length of the CDR3 is 15 residues. The germline CDR1 and CDR2 sequences are MNHNS and SASEGT. CDR3 nucleotides: TGTGCCAGCAAGCCGGGGGGCAAGCGGTCCTACGAGCAGTACTTC. This gives the protein CASKPGGKRSYEQYF.

This clonotype was observed a handful of times. The rearrangement links TRBV7-2 to TRBJ2-1, with D unresolved. There are 13 residues in the CDR3. V was cut by 4 bases and J by 10 bases, with 14 bases left in between. Germline CDR1 is SGHTA and CDR2 is FQGNSA. DNA of the CDR3: TGTGCCAGCAGCTCCCGGACCGGGCTCGAGCAGTTCTTC. Translating it yields CASSSRTGLEQFF.

This clonotype is judged medium-sized. The rearrangement links TRBV7-9 to TRBJ2-7, with 14 bases that match TRBD2. Germline-derived CDR1 and CDR2 are SEHNR and FQNEAQ (reference sequence). The CDR3 runs 16 residues. J lost 4 bases, V lost 4 bases, and 6 bases had no gene match. CDR3: CASSSGLAGVKYEQYF. The CDR3 DNA follows: TGTGCCAGCAGCTCGGGACTAGCGGGAGTTAAGTACGAGCAGTACTTC.

The sample holds one count of this clonotype. The rearrangement joins TRBV6-5 to TRBJ2-3; D is ambiguous. The tail of the sequence fits TRBJ2-1 better, so the J call may be wrong. The CDR3 is made up of 13 amino acids. The V gene's germline CDR1 is MNHEY and CDR2 SVGAGI. For the CDR3, the DNA is TGTGCCAGCAGTTACTCGCGCGGAAATGAGCAGTTCTTC. The encoded protein is CASSYSRGNEQFF.

V and J are TRBV7-6 and TRBJ2-1; 7 bases are a match to TRBD1. In germline, CDR1 is SGHVS, CDR2 FNYEAQ. The J segment lost 10 bases and the V segment lost 4 bases, leaving 13 bases of the junction unmatched. The length of the CDR3 is 15 residues. This chain's CDR3 is CASSSRWGTAYEQFF. The CDR3, as DNA: TGTGCCAGCAGCTCTCGTTGGGGGACAGCCTACGAGCAGTTCTTC.

The chain recombines TRBV27 with TRBJ2-7; D gene unclear. The CDR3 consists of 11 residues. CDR1 and CDR2 from the germline V gene are MNHEY and SMNVEV (reference sequence). The ends were cut back, 6 bases at V and 4 bases at J, with 7 bases in the middle. As DNA, the CDR3 is TGTGCCAGCAGAAAAGGGTACGAGCAGTACTTC. Encoded protein: CASRKGYEQYF.

The chain recombines TRBV10-2 with TRBJ2-1; TRBD1 is a possible D gene (6 bases). The assigned J gene may be wrong: the sequence end matches TRBJ1-2 better. This CDR3 is built from 15 residues. CDR1 and CDR2 from the germline V gene are WSHSY and SAAADI. This CDR3 reads CASSESAGAQGGYTF. The CDR3 DNA follows: TGCGCCAGCAGTGAGTCGGCAGGGGCCCAGGGTGGCTACACCTTC.

This clonotype occurred a few times. At one end, the junction sequence differs from germline, possibly due to a read error. The CDR3 here is CASSPGTF. In DNA form, the CDR3 reads TGTGCCAGCAGCCCCGGGACTTTC. The chain links TRBV7-3 to TRBJ2-4; maybe TRBD2 (6 bases). Germline-derived CDR1 and CDR2 are SGHTA and FQGTGA. The CDR3 sequence is 8 residues long.

V is TRBV5-1 and J is TRBJ1-2; D ambiguous. This CDR3 is built from 13 residues. Deletions cut 2 bases from V and 6 bases from J, with 11 bases between. Germline-derived CDR1 and CDR2 are SGHRS and YFSETQ. CDR3 bases: TGCGCCAGCAGCTTCGCAGGCTTCGATGGCTACACCTTC. It encodes CASSFAGFDGYTF.

The J gene is TRBJ2-6, the V gene TRBV7-6, with D possibly matching TRBD2 (5 bases). Per germline, CDR1 SGHVS and CDR2 FNYEAQ. The CDR3 runs 15 residues. The V gene lost 3 bases and the J gene lost 4 bases, with 10 bases spanning the gap. The CDR3 coding sequence is TGTGCCAGCAGCTTGGGCCCGGGGGGGGCCAACGTCCTGACTTTC. Translated, it gives CASSLGPGGANVLTF.

This chain joins TRBV7-3 and TRBJ2-1, with no clear D. With the DNA end fitting TRBJ2-5 better, the J assignment may be wrong. The germline V gene encodes CDR1 SGHTA and CDR2 FQGTGA. The CDR3 is 13 amino acids. Here the CDR3 reads CASSLTVGQAQYF. The CDR3 bases are TGTGCCAGCAGCTTAACCGTGGGCCAGGCCCAGTACTTC.

This chain links TRBV7-3 with TRBJ2-1; 9 positions match TRBD2. V lost 5 bases and J lost 7; bases outside the gene matches: 9. From germline, CDR1 is SGHTA and CDR2 FQGTGA. The CDR3 covers 15 residues. The CDR3 sequence: CASSPAGGGINEQFF. The CDR3 coding sequence is TGTGCCAGCAGCCCAGCGGGAGGAGGGATTAATGAGCAGTTCTTC.

The chain is built from TRBV12-3 or TRBV12-4 and TRBJ2-1; 11 bases align to TRBD1. The J call could be wrong; TRBJ2-5 is a better fit for the DNA end. This CDR3 region has 15 residues. The CDR3 DNA follows: TGTGCCAGCAGCCGATGGGACAGGGGGAAAGAGACCCAGTACTTC. Translation: CASSRWDRGKETQYF.

This clonotype was recorded only once. The chain has TRBV7-9 and TRBJ1-1; 7 nucleotides align to TRBD1. This CDR3 is built from 15 residues. J lost 3 bases, V lost 5 bases, and 9 bases had no gene match. The germline CDR1 and CDR2 sequences are SEHNR and FQNEAQ (reference sequence). CDR3 sequence (DNA): TGTGCCAGCAGCCCCGACAGGGAGATTCACACTGAAGCTTTCTTT. Translation gives CASSPDREIHTEAFF.

As regards this clonotype: One end of the junction fails to match germline, which may point to a read error. This sequence joins TRBV7-6 and TRBJ2-5, with D perhaps TRBD1 or TRBD2 (5 bases each). The J call is in doubt because the DNA end fits TRBJ2-1 better. The CDR3 loop spans 16 amino acids. The V gene's germline CDR1 is SGHVS and CDR2 FNYEAQ. DNA for the CDR3: TGTGCTAGCAGCCCGACTTCGGGGCCTTTCGGTAATGAGCAGTTCTTC. Protein product: CASSPTSGPFGNEQFF.

The gene calls are TRBV7-3 and TRBJ2-1, with 11 bases that match TRBD2. The V gene end was trimmed by 1 base and the J gene end by 9 bases; junction bases not matched to a gene: 5. The CDR3 is 15 residues long. CDR1 is SGHTA, CDR2 FQGTGA, per germline. For the CDR3, the DNA is TGTGCCAGCAGCTTAAGCCTAGCGGGAGGAAGTGAGCAGTTCTTC. The encoded protein is CASSLSLAGGSEQFF.

This chain joins TRBV7-2 and TRBJ2-7; D is perhaps TRBD1 (5 bases). V shed 2 bases and J shed 2 bases, with 7 bases lying between them. Germline V gene data show CDR1 as SGHTA and CDR2 as FQGNSA. The CDR3 has 13 residues. CDR3 DNA sequence: TGTGCCAGCAGCTTACAGGGTACCTACGAGCAGTACTTC. It codes for CASSLQGTYEQYF.

This clonotype has only a few counts. V usage is TRBV7-8 and J usage is TRBJ2-3; possible D gene TRBD1, 5 bases. Trimming pared 6 bases from V and 2 bases from J, leaving 15 bases between. The CDR3 runs to 15 residues. Looked up from germline, CDR1 is SGHVS and CDR2 is FQNEAQ. This chain's CDR3 is CASRPDTSTTDTQYF. CDR3 bases: TGTGCCAGCAGGCCGGACACTTCTACCACAGATACGCAGTATTTT.

In its sample, this clonotype ranks as medium-sized (0.01 to 0.1%). This CDR3 reads CASSLTQGASYNEQFF. The CDR3 DNA reads TGTGCCAGCAGTTTGACTCAGGGGGCCTCCTACAATGAGCAGTTCTTC. V and J are TRBV6-1 and TRBJ2-1; 8 bases align to TRBD1. The CDR3 is made up of 16 amino acids. Germline trimming cut 5 bases from V and 0 bases from J; bases unmatched to any gene: 6. From germline, CDR1 is MNHNS and CDR2 SASEGT.

Of note for this clonotype: Since the CDR3 does not end with the conserved phenylalanine or tryptophan, this likely comes from a read error. The limits of the CDR3 on the DNA are not certain, so only TCRdb's listed CDR3 is given. The J gene is TRBJ2-7, the V gene TRBV7-3; the table's D call, TRBD1, has no DNA check behind it. CDR1 is SGHTA and CDR2 is FQGTGA in the germline V gene. The CDR3 is 21 amino acids long, termini counted. The CDR3 sequence is CASSPGQMWSGMTGAEQFFGA.